Listed below are T cell receptor beta chains from one sample, sequenced in a study of T cell responses to AZD1222 COVID-19 vaccine. Libraries were prepared by immunoSEQ multiplex PCR; TCRdb keeps only in-frame clonotypes and omits some of them. This sample carries 50,000 to 60,000 clones, roughly 88% of them seen once, and the ten largest clones take roughly 14%. The sample consisted of peripheral blood, taken on day 0 of AZD1222 vaccination. These TCRs come from an adult in good health. The CDR3 runs from the conserved cysteine through the conserved F or W. D genes are given only for firm matches.

v_gene	d_gene	j_gene	CDR3nt	CDR3aa
TRBV7-9	.	TRBJ2-1	TGTGCCAGCAGCTTAGCAGGGGCGCAAAGCAATGAGCAGTTCTTC	CASSLAGAQSNEQFF
TRBV19	.	TRBJ2-7	TGTGCCTCTTCCCCCGGTCGGGAAGCCTACGAGCAGTACTTC	CASSPGREAYEQYF
TRBV11-2	.	TRBJ2-7	TGTGCCAGCAGCCAAGCCTACGAGCAGTACTTC	CASSQAYEQYF
TRBV6-2/TRBV6-3	.	TRBJ2-5	TGTGCCAGCAGTTCCTACAGGGTTGGGAAAGAGACCCAGTACTTC	CASSSYRVGKETQYF
TRBV7-6	TRBD2	TRBJ2-2	TGTGCCAGCAGCGCTTGGACTAGCGGGAAAGGGGCCGGGGAGCTGTTTTTT	CASSAWTSGKGAGELFF
TRBV3-1/TRBV3-2	.	TRBJ2-7	TGTGCCAGCAGCCATTCTTACGAGCAGTACTTC	CASSHSYEQYF
TRBV19	.	TRBJ1-1	TGTGCCAGTAGCGTGTCGAGGGGACGGCACACTGAAGCTTTCTTT	CASSVSRGRHTEAFF
TRBV11-1	.	TRBJ2-7	TGTGCCAGCAGCTTGAAGACCGACGAGCAGTACTTC	CASSLKTDEQYF
TRBV13	TRBD1	TRBJ1-2	TGTGCCAGCAGCCCTCGTCCGGGACAGGAGGGTTTGTGGGGCTATGGCTACACCTTC	CASSPRPGQEGLWGYGYTF
TRBV7-6	TRBD1	TRBJ2-5	TGTGCCAGCAGCTCACAGGGGGCAGGTTATTTGGAGACCCAGTACTTC	CASSSQGAGYLETQYF
TRBV5-6	TRBD2	TRBJ2-7	TGTGCCAGCAGCTTGTTTGCGTCGGGAGGGGGCTACGAGCAGTACTTC	CASSLFASGGGYEQYF
TRBV2	.	TRBJ2-2	TGTGCCAGCAGTCAGGGAAAGAAGAACACCGGGGAGCTGTTTTTT	CASSQGKKNTGELFF
TRBV6-5	.	TRBJ1-4	TGTGCCAGCGCGCAGGCTCAGGGAGGGGAAAAACTGTTTTTT	CASAQAQGGEKLFF
TRBV13	.	TRBJ2-1	TGTGCCAGCAGCCCTCTAGCAAGGTCTGAGCAGTTCTTC	CASSPLARSEQFF
TRBV24-1	TRBD2	TRBJ2-3	TGTGCCACCAGTGGCGCGACTAGCGGAGGGGGGGATACGCAGTATTTT	CATSGATSGGGDTQYF